This entry lists 30 T cell receptor beta chains sequenced from one sample in a study of Graves' ophthalmopathy and Graves' hyperthyroidism (dated by TCRdb to the late 2010s). Sequenced on an Illumina HiSeq 2000. TCR beta CDR3 regions were amplified from RNA transcripts for repertoire sequencing. The first round was an RT-PCR using HTBI primers with the Qiagen OneStep RT-PCR kit, and this first round was followed by a second-round multiplex PCR, then size selection and purification. TCRdb cleaned the public reads at Q25 with fastp, built clones with MiXCR and kept in-frame beta chains. Each CDR3 protein gets just one entry, which takes the most common genes and DNA from the rows behind it. For this sample the table gives 500,000 to 700,000 distinct CDR3 sequences, of which about a fifth were detected only once. Of the sample, approximately 7% is held by the ten largest clones. The sequencing input was peripheral blood. The receptors here all came from a woman aged 18-29 years with stable Graves' hyperthyroidism. Some clones in this sample may be carry-over from other donors' samples. Donor details come from another sample of the same person, matched by shared clones.

This clonotype was counted a few times. This rearrangement joins TRBV27 to TRBJ1-2, with a possible D match to TRBD1 (5 bases). CDR1 and CDR2 from the germline V gene are MNHEY and SMNVEV (reference sequence). With 8 bases removed from V and 1 base from J, the gap between germline ends came to 23 bases. The CDR3 spans 17 residues. The CDR3 coding sequence is TGTGCCAGCCGAAACCACCCTTTAATAGGGGTTAACTATGGCTACACCTTC. It encodes CASRNHPLIGVNYGYTF.

The sample holds many counts of this clonotype. The chain employs TRBV20-1 and TRBJ2-7, with D perhaps matching TRBD1 (5 bases). In germline, CDR1 is DFQATT, CDR2 SNEGSKA (reference sequence). The V and J ends lost 5 bases and 3 bases respectively, with 11 bases between them. The CDR3 has 12 residues. The CDR3 nucleotides are TGCAGTGCTCAAGACAGCCTCTACGAGCAGTACTTC. Amino acid sequence: CSAQDSLYEQYF.

This clonotype has ten or more counts. The chain recombines TRBV15 with TRBJ2-7, with 9 bases that match TRBD2. Germline CDR1 is LNHNV and CDR2 is YYDKDF (reference sequence). V lost 2 bases and J lost 1; bases outside the gene matches: 6. The CDR3 spans 16 residues. The CDR3 sequence is CATSRRSGLASYEQYF. CDR3 bases: TGTGCCACCAGCAGAAGGTCAGGACTAGCGTCCTACGAGCAGTACTTC.

The chain recombines TRBV7-9 with TRBJ2-7; no definite D call. CDR1 SEHNR and CDR2 FQNEAQ come from the germline V gene (reference sequence). This CDR3 has 14 residues. Trimming pared 3 bases from V and 5 bases from J, leaving 14 bases between. The CDR3 region is CASSFFASYDEQYF. The CDR3 DNA is TGTGCCAGCAGCTTCTTTGCCTCATATGACGAGCAGTACTTC.

J is TRBJ1-1 and V is TRBV3-1; D gene unclear. The CDR3 is made up of 13 amino acids. V lost 2 bases and J 3 bases, leaving 7 bases between the germline ends. Germline-derived CDR1 and CDR2 are LGHDT and YNNKEL (reference sequence). The CDR3 sequence is CASSQIQDTEAFF. The CDR3 nucleotides are TGTGCCAGCAGCCAAATACAAGACACTGAAGCTTTCTTT.

At least ten counts were recorded for this clonotype. V is TRBV27 and J is TRBJ2-2, with TRBD1 as a possible D gene (6 bases). The V gene's germline CDR1 is MNHEY and CDR2 SMNVEV (reference sequence). The V end was cut by 5 bases, the J end by 2 bases, with 9 bases between. This CDR3 is built from 14 residues. The CDR3, as DNA: TGTGCCAGCAGTATGGGACAAAACACCGGGGAGCTGTTTTTT. It codes for CASSMGQNTGELFF.

In its sample, this clonotype was seen many times. The rearrangement links TRBV28 to TRBJ2-7; D is ambiguous. CDR1 is MDHEN and CDR2 is SYDVKM in the germline V gene. The CDR3 runs 14 residues. V was shortened by 7 bases and J by 0 bases, with 13 bases between the two germline ends. The CDR3 protein is CASNPPRGSYEQYF. DNA for the CDR3: TGTGCCAGCAACCCCCCGCGTGGCTCCTACGAGCAGTACTTC. Supplemented by reference TRBV28 and TRBJ2-7, the full variable domain reads DVKVTQSSRYLVKRTGEKVFLECVQDMDHENMFWYRQDPGLGLRLIYFSYDVKMKEKGDIPEGYSVSREKKERFSLILESASTNQTSMYLCASNPPRGSYEQYFGPGTRLTVT.

This clonotype came up a few times. The gene calls are TRBV11-2 and TRBJ2-7; 8 bases are a match to TRBD2. The V and J ends lost 2 bases and 4 bases, in that order; junction bases with no gene match: 16. Germline V gene lookup returns CDR1 SGHAT and CDR2 FQNNGV. The CDR3 runs 18 residues. The DNA for the CDR3 is TGTGCCAGCAGCTTAAGTGGGCTAGCGGGCCTATCGTGGTACGAGCAGTACTTC. As protein: CASSLSGLAGLSWYEQYF.

The table lists this clonotype with many counts. CDR3 DNA: TGTGCCAGCAGCCAAGTTATTGGGAATGGCTACACCTTC. It translates to CASSQVIGNGYTF. The V call is TRBV3-1, the J call TRBJ1-2; D gene uncertain. Germline values: CDR1 LGHDT, CDR2 YNNKEL (reference sequence). V lost 1 base to trimming and J lost 6 bases, with 9 bases between them. The CDR3 has 13 amino acids.

The V gene is TRBV12-3 or TRBV12-4, the J gene TRBJ2-2, with D hard to call. The V gene lost 3 bases and the J gene lost 0 bases, with 8 bases spanning the gap. This CDR3 spans 15 amino acids. The CDR3 sequence is CASSFRRPNTGELFF. CDR3 nucleotide sequence: TGTGCCAGCAGTTTTCGTAGGCCGAACACCGGGGAGCTGTTTTTT.

There are a few counts of this clonotype. The chain uses TRBV30 and TRBJ1-2, with 7 bases that match TRBD1. Germline V lookup: CDR1 GTSNPN, CDR2 SVGIG (reference sequence). The CDR3 totals 11 residues. Unmatched junction bases numbered 7, after V lost 7 bases and J lost 8 bases. This chain's CDR3 is CALNDREGYTF. DNA for the CDR3: TGTGCCTTAAATGACAGGGAGGGCTACACCTTC.

V gene TRBV6-8 combines with J gene TRBJ2-4; D remains unclear. Germline loops: CDR1 MNHGY, CDR2 SAAAGT. V was pared by 4 bases and J by 1 base, with 11 bases between. The CDR3 length is 15 residues. The CDR3 region is CASSSSHLAKNIQYF. CDR3 nucleotides: TGTGCCAGCAGTTCGTCCCATTTGGCCAAAAACATTCAGTACTTC.

The V gene is TRBV12-3 or TRBV12-4, the J gene TRBJ2-7, with 15 positions matching TRBD2. V was pared by 3 bases and J by 1 base, with 4 bases of the junction left unmatched. CDR3 length: 17 residues. The CDR3 loop is CASSLGLAGGQSYEQYF. Written as DNA, the CDR3 is TGTGCCAGCAGTTTGGGACTAGCGGGAGGACAGTCCTACGAGCAGTACTTC.

The chain employs TRBV6-1 and TRBJ1-1; no definite D call. Germline loops: CDR1 MNHNS, CDR2 SASEGT. Trimming removed 7 bases at V and 0 bases at J, with 12 bases between. CDR3 size: 14 residues. The CDR3 here is CASMLDTMNTEAFF. CDR3 nucleotides: TGTGCCAGCATGCTTGACACCATGAACACTGAAGCTTTCTTT.

This clonotype was seen at least ten times. J is TRBJ2-2 and V is TRBV6-7, with a possible D match to TRBD1 (6 bases). TRBV6-7 is given ORF status, its function remaining uncertain. Deletions cut 5 bases from V and 1 base from J, with 8 bases between. CDR3 size: 14 residues. CDR3 region: CASSQQGNTGELFF. CDR3 DNA: TGTGCCAGCAGTCAACAGGGGAACACCGGGGAGCTGTTTTTT.

Many counts were recorded for this clonotype. The chain combines TRBV10-3 with TRBJ2-7; tentatively, D is TRBD1 (6 bases). Germline V gives CDR1 ENHRY, CDR2 SYGVKD. V was clipped by 3 bases and J by 0 bases, with 18 bases between them. CDR3 size: 17 residues. CDR3 protein: CAISDRRDTKYSYEQYF. The DNA of the CDR3 is TGTGCCATCAGTGACCGCCGGGACACTAAATACTCCTACGAGCAGTACTTC.

In DNA, the CDR3 is TGTGCCAGCAGCCCCCGCGGGGGACAGAACACTGAAGCTTTCTTT. Residues: CASSPRGGQNTEAFF. This chain joins TRBV9 and TRBJ1-1, with a tentative D call TRBD1 (6 bases). The V gene lost 4 bases and the J gene lost 1 base, with 14 bases spanning the gap. CDR1 is SGDLS, CDR2 YYNGEE, per germline. This CDR3 region has 15 residues.

This chain connects TRBV6-1 to TRBJ2-7; D gene ambiguous. The germline gives CDR1 MNHNS, CDR2 SASEGT. V was cut by 2 bases and J by 0 bases, with 11 bases left in between. The CDR3 totals 15 residues. The CDR3 protein is CASSEISGSSYEQYF. The CDR3 region has the DNA TGTGCCAGCAGTGAAATTTCAGGAAGCTCCTACGAGCAGTACTTC.

The chain is built from TRBV27 and TRBJ2-7; 14 bases fit TRBD2. V lost 5 bases to trimming and J lost 3 bases; unmatched junction nucleotides: 6. The CDR3 covers 16 residues. Germline CDR1 reads MNHEY; CDR2 reads SMNVEV (reference sequence). The CDR3 spells CASSLRTSGGFYEQYF. As DNA, the CDR3 is TGTGCCAGCAGTCTTAGGACTAGCGGGGGGTTCTACGAGCAGTACTTC.

This clonotype was counted ten times or more. The V call is TRBV11-1, the J call TRBJ2-6; weak D call: TRBD2 (5 bases). Trimming stripped 5 bases from V and 1 base from J, with 15 bases between. Germline V lookup: CDR1 SGHAT, CDR2 FQDESV (reference sequence). CDR3 size: 17 residues. CDR3 sequence: CASSQPRGSSGANVLTF. DNA of the CDR3: TGTGCCAGCAGCCAACCTCGAGGGAGTTCTGGGGCCAACGTCCTGACTTTC.

This clonotype was found many times. The CDR3 sequence: CASRYRHMNTEAFF. CDR3 nucleotide sequence: TGTGCCAGCAGGTACAGACACATGAACACTGAAGCTTTCTTT. The V call is TRBV28, the J call TRBJ1-1; D remains ambiguous. This CDR3 region has 14 residues. The V end was cut by 6 bases, the J end by 0 bases, with 11 bases between. The germline V gene has CDR1 MDHEN and CDR2 SYDVKM.

The rearrangement joins TRBV12-3 or TRBV12-4 to TRBJ1-3, with D possibly being TRBD1 (6 bases). This CDR3 spans 15 amino acids. V was trimmed by 6 bases and J by 4 bases, leaving 16 bases between them. CDR3 in amino acids: CASSPTGTQGNTIYF. The CDR3 bases are TGTGCCAGCAGCCCGACAGGAACCCAGGGAAACACCATATATTTT.

This clonotype occurred many times. The J gene is TRBJ2-7, the V gene TRBV7-2; perhaps D is TRBD1 or TRBD2 (6 bases each). The CDR3 is 15 amino acids. Germline V gene data show CDR1 as SGHTA and CDR2 as FQGNSA. V was cut by 4 bases and J by 0 bases, with 13 bases left in between. The DNA for the CDR3 is TGTGCCAGCAGCTCCGAGGGGGGACTCTCCTACGAGCAGTACTTC. This encodes CASSSEGGLSYEQYF.

This clonotype was detected many times. The conserved closing phenylalanine or tryptophan is absent in this CDR3, likely reflecting a read error. The chain combines TRBV12-5 with TRBJ1-1; D might be TRBD1 (6 bases). The germline CDR1 and CDR2 sequences are LGHNT and FRNRAP. The CDR3 has 11 residues. V was pared by 7 bases and J by 8 bases, with 11 bases between. CDR3 loop: CASALQGEAFS. CDR3 coding DNA: TGTGCTAGTGCCCTGCAGGGGGAAGCTTTCTCT.

In this sample, this clonotype turned up a few times. The gene calls are TRBV7-8 and TRBJ1-5; D is undetermined. Germline V lookup: CDR1 SGHVS, CDR2 FQNEAQ. CDR3 length equals 15 residues. With 4 bases removed from V and 7 bases from J, the gap between germline ends came to 17 bases. The CDR3 sequence: CASSSSDRIGQPQHF. As DNA, the CDR3 is TGTGCCAGCAGCTCGTCTGACCGAATCGGGCAGCCCCAGCATTTT.

This clonotype was counted only a few times. A read error may produce the germline difference seen at one junction end. J is TRBJ1-6 and V is TRBV12-3 or TRBV12-4; D is undetermined. This CDR3 is built from 13 residues. CDR3 nucleotides: TGTGCCAGCAGTTCGACGCCGTTGGAGCACCTCCACTTC. It is translated as CASSSTPLEHLHF.

This clonotype was found once. The J gene is TRBJ1-2, the V gene TRBV30; D is perhaps TRBD1 (6 bases). CDR3 length: 15 amino acids. The germline V gene encodes CDR1 GTSNPN and CDR2 SVGIG (reference sequence). V was cut by 0 bases and J by 8 bases, with 19 bases left in between. The chain's CDR3 is CAWSVGQPIPQGYTF. The DNA for the CDR3 is TGTGCCTGGAGTGTTGGACAGCCGATCCCTCAGGGCTACACCTTC.

The table lists this clonotype with many counts. This rearrangement joins TRBV15 to TRBJ2-2, with D uncertain. The germline V and J ends were trimmed by 1 base and 5 bases, with 8 bases remaining between them. The length of the CDR3 is 14 residues. Germline CDR1 and CDR2: LNHNV and YYDKDF (reference sequence). For the CDR3, the DNA is TGTGCCACCAGCAGAGTGGGTGATACCGGGGAGCTGTTTTTT. Translating gives CATSRVGDTGELFF.

This clonotype has only a few counts. The chain carries TRBV6-5 and TRBJ2-5, with 16 bases that match TRBD2. CDR1 is MNHEY and CDR2 is SVGAGI in the germline V gene. Trimming at V came to 0 bases and at J to 2 bases, leaving 3 bases not matched to a gene. The CDR3 has 18 amino acids. The CDR3 coding sequence is TGTGCCAGCAGTTACTCGGGACTAGCGGGGGGGAGGCAAGAGACCCAGTACTTC. Protein: CASSYSGLAGGRQETQYF.

This clonotype was counted many times. The rearrangement joins TRBV27 to TRBJ1-2, with 9 bases identical to TRBD1. This CDR3 comprises 16 residues. Trimming at V came to 6 bases and at J to 2 bases, leaving 10 bases not matched to a gene. Germline V gene sequence: CDR1 MNHEY, CDR2 SMNVEV (reference sequence). CDR3 coding DNA: TGTGCCAGCAGCCAAAGACAGGGGGGACTGAACTATGGCTACACCTTC. It is translated as CASSQRQGGLNYGYTF.